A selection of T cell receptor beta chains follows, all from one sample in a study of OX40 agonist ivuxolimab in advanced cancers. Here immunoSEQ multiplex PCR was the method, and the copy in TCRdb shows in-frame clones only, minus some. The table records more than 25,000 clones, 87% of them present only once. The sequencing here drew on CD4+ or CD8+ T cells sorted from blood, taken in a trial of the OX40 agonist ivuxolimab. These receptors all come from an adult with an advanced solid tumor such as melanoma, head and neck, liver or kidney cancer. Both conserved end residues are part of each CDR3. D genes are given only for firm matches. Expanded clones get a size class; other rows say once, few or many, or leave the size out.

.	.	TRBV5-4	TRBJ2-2	CASSLVGNTGELFF	TGTGCCAGCAGCTTGGTCGGCAACACCGGGGAGCTGTTTTTT
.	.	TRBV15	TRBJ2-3	CATSSRATEIAGTQYF	TGTGCCACCAGCTCGAGAGCTACGGAGATCGCGGGTACGCAGTATTTT
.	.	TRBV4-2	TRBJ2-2	CASSQEVALGTGELFF	TGTGCCAGCAGCCAAGAAGTAGCACTCGGGACCGGGGAGCTGTTTTTT
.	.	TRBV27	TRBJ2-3	CASSLGFPDTQYF	TGTGCCAGCAGTTTAGGTTTTCCAGATACGCAGTATTTT
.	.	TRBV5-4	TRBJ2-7	CASSQPFTFSQSSYEQYF	TGCGCCAGCAGCCAACCCTTTACTTTTAGCCAAAGCTCCTACGAGCAGTACTTC
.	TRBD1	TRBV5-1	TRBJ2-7	CASSLGQGLYEQYF	TGCGCCAGCAGCTTGGGACAGGGTCTTTACGAGCAGTACTTC
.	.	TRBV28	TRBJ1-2	CASSFGAGEDYTF	TGTGCCAGCAGTTTCGGGGCAGGGGAGGACTACACCTTC
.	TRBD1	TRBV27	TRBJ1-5	CASSPSLGTDHQPQHF	TGTGCCAGCAGTCCGTCCCTCGGGACAGACCATCAGCCCCAGCATTTT
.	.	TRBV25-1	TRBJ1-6	CASSEFGGRSDNSPLHF	TGTGCCAGCAGTGAATTCGGGGGGCGTTCGGATAATTCACCCCTCCACTTT
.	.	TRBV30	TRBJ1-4	CAWSVGIGREKLFF	TGTGCCTGGAGTGTGGGGATAGGGAGGGAAAAACTGTTTTTT
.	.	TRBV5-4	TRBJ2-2	CASSIYNTGKNTGELFF	TGTGCCAGCAGCATTTATAATACAGGGAAGAACACCGGGGAGCTGTTTTTT
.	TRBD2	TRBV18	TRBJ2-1	CASSRGEGRYEQFF	TGTGCCAGCTCACGGGGGGAGGGCCGTTATGAGCAGTTCTTC
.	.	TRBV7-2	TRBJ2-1	CASSLYLGRNNEQFF	TGTGCCAGCAGCTTATACCTGGGCCGAAACAATGAGCAGTTCTTC
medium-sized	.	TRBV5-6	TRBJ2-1	CASSLAVDEQFF	TGTGCCAGCAGCTTGGCAGTAGATGAGCAGTTCTTC